This T cell receptor (beta chain) was sequenced in a study of graft-versus-host responses after intestinal transplantation. Looking at the study overall: Multivisceral, liver-intestinal, or isolated intestinal grafts went to recipients. Anti-thymocyte globulin was used for induction in all recipients, who then took tacrolimus and steroids for approximately 3 years.

Some clones are missing from TCRdb's copy, which holds only in-frame ones; the method was immunoSEQ multiplex PCR. This sample carries around 77,000 clones, about 94% of them seen once, and the ten largest clones take 0.53%. General study findings and limits: Declining HvG levels early post-transplant were linked to peak circulating GvH clone levels.

This clone was seen just once. As yet, its antigen is unknown. Germline trimming cut 2 bases from V and 6 bases from J; bases unmatched to any gene: 10. The CDR3 contains 16 residues. Looked up from germline, CDR1 is SGHVS and CDR2 is FQNEAQ. The input for sequencing was unstimulated CD8+ T cells sorted from spleen or lymph node cells, taken before intestinal transplant. The rearrangement joins TRBV7-8 to TRBJ2-7; 10 bases fit TRBD1. The TCR originated in a human donor who received an intestinal transplant. In DNA, the CDR3 is TGTGCCAGCAGCTTAATTTGGGACAGGGGTGTCTGCGAGCAGTACTTC. Its protein product is CASSLIWDRGVCEQYF.